This T cell receptor beta chain comes out of a study of metastatic and nonmetastatic thyroid tumors. About the study: From malignant and benign thyroid patients, repertoires in blood and in tumor or nodule tissue were compared.

Germline CDR1 is LNHNV and CDR2 is YYDKDF (reference sequence). Deletions cut 0 bases from V and 4 bases from J, with 11 bases between. The CDR3 length is 15 residues. Via MiXCR, TCRdb re-called the PCR reads. Of roughly 6,400 clones listed, 30% to 35% are singletons. Every patient underwent thyroid surgery untreated. This rearrangement joins TRBV15 to TRBJ2-3, with D possibly TRBD2 on 5 matching bases. The source of this sequence is a female donor with papillary thyroid cancer or a benign thyroid nodule (not recorded which). Some clones in this sample may be carry-over from other donors' samples. Sequencing was performed on tumor tissue. The CDR3 loop is CATSRDRGVPDTQYF. The CDR3 nucleotides are TGTGCCACCAGCAGAGATCGGGGAGTGCCAGATACGCAGTATTTT.